This TCR beta chain was sequenced in a study of spatial heterogeneity in lung cancer. Looking at the study overall: Mean representation of each unique TCR and UMI combination in the raw reads exceeded 9.5 occurrences.

Each TCR cDNA molecule bore a unique molecular identifier. MiXCR, run by TCRdb on the 5' RACE reads, gives a single entry per CDR3 protein. Altogether just under 95,000 distinct CDR3 sequences are present, approximately 12% being singletons, with the ten largest covering roughly 41%. V lost 0 bases and J 5 bases, leaving 8 bases between the germline ends. The CDR3 is 14 amino acids. Germline V gene sequence: CDR1 LGHNA, CDR2 YSLEER. The time point was: sample taken at primary tumor resection. The donors, fewer than 90 patients with untreated early-stage non-small cell lung cancer, provided the samples.

The TCR comes from a male donor with early-stage non-small cell lung cancer. Source: PBMCs, taken at surgery. This chain links TRBV4-3 with TRBJ1-5, with D perhaps matching TRBD1 (5 bases). CDR3 region: CASSQDSGYQPQHF. CDR3 nucleotide sequence: TGCGCCAGCAGCCAAGATTCAGGGTATCAGCCCCAGCATTTT.